These T cell receptor beta chains were read from a single sample in a study of graft-versus-host responses after intestinal transplantation. Which antigens these TCRs recognize remains unknown. The table came from immunoSEQ multiplex PCR; TCRdb's copy has only in-frame clones and leaves some out. The data show about 130,000 clones, over 85% seen once. Source: unstimulated CD4+ T cells sorted from spleen or lymph node cells, taken before intestinal transplant. The receptors here all came from a human donor who received an intestinal transplant. Both conserved end residues are part of each CDR3. The order of the fields is CDR3 DNA, CDR3 protein, D gene, J gene, clone size, V gene. A D gene is named only where the DNA matches it firmly. For some rows the clone size is stated as once, few or many, or as a class when expanded; others skip it.

CDR3nt: TGCGCCAGCAGCTTGGCCCCAGGCGGTGCCGGGGAGCAGTACTTC; CDR3aa: CASSLAPGGAGEQYF; d_gene: NA; j_gene: TRBJ2-7; abundance: NA; v_gene: TRBV5-1
CDR3nt: TGTGCCAGCAGCTCCTCCGGGACAGGGCCCTACAATGAGCAGTTCTTC; CDR3aa: CASSSSGTGPYNEQFF; d_gene: TRBD1; j_gene: TRBJ2-1; abundance: NA; v_gene: TRBV11-1
CDR3nt: TGTGCCAGCAGACGCCGGGACTCCCGCCCAGATACGCAGTATTTT; CDR3aa: CASRRRDSRPDTQYF; d_gene: NA; j_gene: TRBJ2-3; abundance: once; v_gene: TRBV2
CDR3nt: TGTGCCAGCAGCCGTAGGGCTAGCCCAGATACGCAGTATTTT; CDR3aa: CASSRRASPDTQYF; d_gene: NA; j_gene: TRBJ2-3; abundance: NA; v_gene: TRBV7-8
CDR3nt: TGTGCCAGGGCGGGGTCCTACGAGCAGTACTTC; CDR3aa: CARAGSYEQYF; d_gene: NA; j_gene: TRBJ2-7; abundance: NA; v_gene: TRBV19
CDR3nt: TGCGCCAGCAGCTTGGGTTCCCGAAACACTGAAGCTTTCTTT; CDR3aa: CASSLGSRNTEAFF; d_gene: NA; j_gene: TRBJ1-1; abundance: NA; v_gene: TRBV5-1
CDR3nt: TGTGCCAGCAGCTCAAAACAATCTGGGAGCCATTCCTATGGCTACACCTTC; CDR3aa: CASSSKQSGSHSYGYTF; d_gene: NA; j_gene: TRBJ1-2; abundance: NA; v_gene: TRBV5-4
CDR3nt: TGTGCCAGCTCTAGGGGGAATGAGCAGTTCTTC; CDR3aa: CASSRGNEQFF; d_gene: NA; j_gene: TRBJ2-1; abundance: once; v_gene: TRBV5-6
CDR3nt: TGTGCCAGCAGCCTAGAGCGGGGCTCCTACAATGAGCAGTTCTTC; CDR3aa: CASSLERGSYNEQFF; d_gene: TRBD2; j_gene: TRBJ2-1; abundance: NA; v_gene: TRBV11-2
CDR3nt: TGTGCCAGCAGTCCCCGTAGCCAGACAGTATTCTATGGCTACACCTTC; CDR3aa: CASSPRSQTVFYGYTF; d_gene: NA; j_gene: TRBJ1-2; abundance: NA; v_gene: TRBV27
CDR3nt: TGTGCCAGCAGCTTGACCCACGACGAGGCTTGGTACGAGCAGTACTTC; CDR3aa: CASSLTHDEAWYEQYF; d_gene: NA; j_gene: TRBJ2-7; abundance: NA; v_gene: TRBV5-8
CDR3nt: TGTGCCAGCAGCCACTTCACTGAAGCTTTCTTT; CDR3aa: CASSHFTEAFF; d_gene: NA; j_gene: TRBJ1-1; abundance: NA; v_gene: TRBV7-9
CDR3nt: TGTGCCAGCAGCAAAGAGGGGGAAATTACTATCAATCAGCCCCAGCATTTT; CDR3aa: CASSKEGEITINQPQHF; d_gene: NA; j_gene: TRBJ1-5; abundance: NA; v_gene: TRBV21-1
CDR3nt: TGTGCCAGCAGCCCAAACCCGCTGGGGGGTAGAATACATCAGCCCCAGCATTTT; CDR3aa: CASSPNPLGGRIHQPQHF; d_gene: NA; j_gene: TRBJ1-5; abundance: NA; v_gene: TRBV7-2
CDR3nt: TGCGCCAGCAGCTTAAGTCCCAACAACCCCTACAATGAGCAGTTCTTC; CDR3aa: CASSLSPNNPYNEQFF; d_gene: NA; j_gene: TRBJ2-1; abundance: NA; v_gene: TRBV5-1
CDR3nt: TGTGCCAGCAGCCCCAAGGAGGGGGTCTCCAACTATGGCTACACCTTC; CDR3aa: CASSPKEGVSNYGYTF; d_gene: NA; j_gene: TRBJ1-2; abundance: once; v_gene: TRBV7-9
CDR3nt: TGCGCCAGCAGCTTGAGCCTGGACCGGGTACAGACCCAGTACTTC; CDR3aa: CASSLSLDRVQTQYF; d_gene: NA; j_gene: TRBJ2-5; abundance: NA; v_gene: TRBV5-1
CDR3nt: TGTGCCAGCAGTTGGTCATTTCAGGAGGGTCGAACTGAAGCTTTCTTT; CDR3aa: CASSWSFQEGRTEAFF; d_gene: NA; j_gene: TRBJ1-1; abundance: NA; v_gene: TRBV27
CDR3nt: TGTGCCAGCAGTTTCACAGGGGGCAGTAACACTGAAGCTTTCTTT; CDR3aa: CASSFTGGSNTEAFF; d_gene: TRBD1; j_gene: TRBJ1-1; abundance: NA; v_gene: TRBV6-6
CDR3nt: TGTGCCAGCTCACCAATGCAGGGGGAGACCCAGTACTTC; CDR3aa: CASSPMQGETQYF; d_gene: NA; j_gene: TRBJ2-5; abundance: NA; v_gene: TRBV18
CDR3nt: TGCGCCAGCAGCTTCTCCGGGACAGGGCGAGAGACCCAGTACTTC; CDR3aa: CASSFSGTGRETQYF; d_gene: TRBD1; j_gene: TRBJ2-5; abundance: NA; v_gene: TRBV5-1
CDR3nt: TGTGCTAGTGGTTTGTTTCGGGGGAGGAAGTACACCGGGGAGCTGTTTTTT; CDR3aa: CASGLFRGRKYTGELFF; d_gene: NA; j_gene: TRBJ2-2; abundance: NA; v_gene: TRBV12-5
CDR3nt: TGTGCCATCAGTGAGGATTGGGGAGCTAACTATGGCTACACCTTC; CDR3aa: CAISEDWGANYGYTF; d_gene: NA; j_gene: TRBJ1-2; abundance: NA; v_gene: TRBV10-3
CDR3nt: TGTGCCAGCTCACCATACGGGACAGACAATCAGCCCCAGCATTTT; CDR3aa: CASSPYGTDNQPQHF; d_gene: TRBD1; j_gene: TRBJ1-5; abundance: NA; v_gene: TRBV18
CDR3nt: TGTGCCAGCAGCTTGCTAAGTGGTTTAGGCTACACCTTC; CDR3aa: CASSLLSGLGYTF; d_gene: NA; j_gene: TRBJ1-2; abundance: NA; v_gene: TRBV5-6
CDR3nt: TGTGCCAGCAGCGGCCCGGGGGAGACCCAGTACTTC; CDR3aa: CASSGPGETQYF; d_gene: NA; j_gene: TRBJ2-5; abundance: NA; v_gene: TRBV9
CDR3nt: TGTGCCAGCAGCTTAGTGGACATATCAAATTCACCCCTCCACTTT; CDR3aa: CASSLVDISNSPLHF; d_gene: NA; j_gene: TRBJ1-6; abundance: NA; v_gene: TRBV11-2
CDR3nt: TGTGCCAGCAGCTTAGAAGCGGGGGAGACCCAGTACTTC; CDR3aa: CASSLEAGETQYF; d_gene: TRBD2; j_gene: TRBJ2-5; abundance: once; v_gene: TRBV7-7
CDR3nt: TGTGCCAGCAGTCGCGCAGGGGTCTATCAGCCCCAGCATTTT; CDR3aa: CASSRAGVYQPQHF; d_gene: NA; j_gene: TRBJ1-5; abundance: NA; v_gene: TRBV9
CDR3nt: TGTGCCAGCAAGCCGGGGGGCCTCACAGATACGCAGTATTTT; CDR3aa: CASKPGGLTDTQYF; d_gene: NA; j_gene: TRBJ2-3; abundance: once; v_gene: TRBV6-5
CDR3nt: TGTGCCAGCAGTTCACGGACAGGAGTGAACACTGAAGCTTTCTTT; CDR3aa: CASSSRTGVNTEAFF; d_gene: TRBD1; j_gene: TRBJ1-1; abundance: NA; v_gene: TRBV7-9
CDR3nt: TGTGCCAGTAGTAATCAGGCGGGGAGCACAGATACGCAGTATTTT; CDR3aa: CASSNQAGSTDTQYF; d_gene: NA; j_gene: TRBJ2-3; abundance: NA; v_gene: TRBV19
CDR3nt: TGCAGTGCTAGGTCTTCCAATGAGCAGTTCTTC; CDR3aa: CSARSSNEQFF; d_gene: NA; j_gene: TRBJ2-1; abundance: NA; v_gene: TRBV20-1
CDR3nt: TGTGCCAGCAGCTTAAGTTCTGTTGGGGCAACCTACGAGCAGTACTTC; CDR3aa: CASSLSSVGATYEQYF; d_gene: NA; j_gene: TRBJ2-7; abundance: NA; v_gene: TRBV7-2
CDR3nt: TGTGCCAGCAGTTACGGGGGATTGAATGAGCAGTTCTTC; CDR3aa: CASSYGGLNEQFF; d_gene: NA; j_gene: TRBJ2-1; abundance: NA; v_gene: TRBV7-2
CDR3nt: TGTGCCAGCAGCCAAGTCGGCAGGGGGCGAGGCAATGAGCAGTTCTTC; CDR3aa: CASSQVGRGRGNEQFF; d_gene: TRBD1; j_gene: TRBJ2-1; abundance: NA; v_gene: TRBV14
CDR3nt: TGTGCCAGCAGCGTACCCTACATGGAGACCCAGTACTTC; CDR3aa: CASSVPYMETQYF; d_gene: NA; j_gene: TRBJ2-5; abundance: NA; v_gene: TRBV11-2
CDR3nt: TGTGCCAGCAGCAAAAGGGCTATGGGGCTGATCGGGGAGACCCAGTACTTC; CDR3aa: CASSKRAMGLIGETQYF; d_gene: NA; j_gene: TRBJ2-5; abundance: NA; v_gene: TRBV21-1
CDR3nt: TGTGCCAGCAGCTTAGGCGGGGCGGAGACCCAGTACTTC; CDR3aa: CASSLGGAETQYF; d_gene: NA; j_gene: TRBJ2-5; abundance: NA; v_gene: TRBV11-3
CDR3nt: TGCAGCGTTGAAGAGACCCAGGGAAAACTGTTTTTT; CDR3aa: CSVEETQGKLFF; d_gene: NA; j_gene: TRBJ1-4; abundance: NA; v_gene: TRBV29-1
CDR3nt: TGTGCCACCCAGGAGGCGGCGGGACTATATAATTCACCCCTCCACTTT; CDR3aa: CATQEAAGLYNSPLHF; d_gene: NA; j_gene: TRBJ1-6; abundance: NA; v_gene: TRBV19
CDR3nt: TGTGCCAGCAGTGTTGAGCAGGTCGGCAATGAGCAGTTCTTC; CDR3aa: CASSVEQVGNEQFF; d_gene: NA; j_gene: TRBJ2-1; abundance: NA; v_gene: TRBV2
CDR3nt: TGTGCCAGCTCCGGACTAGCGGGGGGGGGCCCCTACAATGAGCAGTTCTTC; CDR3aa: CASSGLAGGGPYNEQFF; d_gene: TRBD2; j_gene: TRBJ2-1; abundance: NA; v_gene: TRBV27
CDR3nt: TGTGCCAGCAGTCAACGACAGTTTAATGAAAAACTGTTTTTT; CDR3aa: CASSQRQFNEKLFF; d_gene: NA; j_gene: TRBJ1-4; abundance: NA; v_gene: TRBV27
CDR3nt: TGCGCCAGCAGCCTACCGACAGGAAATGCCTATACCTATAATGAAAAACTGTTTTTT; CDR3aa: CASSLPTGNAYTYNEKLFF; d_gene: NA; j_gene: TRBJ1-4; abundance: NA; v_gene: TRBV4-1
CDR3nt: TGTGCCAGCAGCCTCGGACTAGCGGGGGCCCAAGAGACCCAGTACTTC; CDR3aa: CASSLGLAGAQETQYF; d_gene: TRBD2; j_gene: TRBJ2-5; abundance: NA; v_gene: TRBV11-3
CDR3nt: TGTGCCAGCAGTCCCGGGACTAGCGGAAGCAATGAGCAGTTCTTC; CDR3aa: CASSPGTSGSNEQFF; d_gene: TRBD2; j_gene: TRBJ2-1; abundance: NA; v_gene: TRBV6-4
CDR3nt: TGTGCCAGTAGTATAGGGGCCGGGCCAGCGGGCTACACCTTC; CDR3aa: CASSIGAGPAGYTF; d_gene: NA; j_gene: TRBJ1-2; abundance: few; v_gene: TRBV19
CDR3nt: TGTGCCAGCAGTGAACGCGGCAGTTATGGCAGGGAGACCCAGTACTTC; CDR3aa: CASSERGSYGRETQYF; d_gene: NA; j_gene: TRBJ2-5; abundance: NA; v_gene: TRBV6-1
CDR3nt: TGCGCCAGCAGTGGGGCAGCCAACACTGAAGCTTTCTTT; CDR3aa: CASSGAANTEAFF; d_gene: NA; j_gene: TRBJ1-1; abundance: NA; v_gene: TRBV10-1
CDR3nt: TGCGCCAGCAGTGAGTCAGGAGGGGTTCGACAGCCCCAGCATTTT; CDR3aa: CASSESGGVRQPQHF; d_gene: NA; j_gene: TRBJ1-5; abundance: few; v_gene: TRBV10-2
CDR3nt: TGTGCCAGCAGCGAACCGGGACAGGCGTGGGGTGAGCAGTTCTTC; CDR3aa: CASSEPGQAWGEQFF; d_gene: TRBD1; j_gene: TRBJ2-1; abundance: NA; v_gene: TRBV9
CDR3nt: TGTGCCAGCAGCTTGGATGGGACACCAAGGAGGGAGACCCAGTACTTC; CDR3aa: CASSLDGTPRRETQYF; d_gene: NA; j_gene: TRBJ2-5; abundance: NA; v_gene: TRBV5-4
CDR3nt: TGTGCCAGCTCACCACCGAACGCGAACACCGGGGAGCTGTTTTTT; CDR3aa: CASSPPNANTGELFF; d_gene: NA; j_gene: TRBJ2-2; abundance: NA; v_gene: TRBV18
CDR3nt: TGTGCCACCAGCAGAGATCCCCGGGGGCCCCAAGAGACCCAGTACTTC; CDR3aa: CATSRDPRGPQETQYF; d_gene: NA; j_gene: TRBJ2-5; abundance: NA; v_gene: TRBV15
CDR3nt: TGTGCCAGCTCACTCTCTACAGGGTACAATGAGCAGTTCTTC; CDR3aa: CASSLSTGYNEQFF; d_gene: NA; j_gene: TRBJ2-1; abundance: NA; v_gene: TRBV18
CDR3nt: TGTGCCAGTCGGGACAGGGGGTTTTCCACTAACTATGGCTACACCTTC; CDR3aa: CASRDRGFSTNYGYTF; d_gene: TRBD1; j_gene: TRBJ1-2; abundance: NA; v_gene: TRBV19
CDR3nt: TGTGCCAGTAGTATACTAGCGGGGGGGAGGGAGACCCAGTACTTC; CDR3aa: CASSILAGGRETQYF; d_gene: TRBD2; j_gene: TRBJ2-5; abundance: NA; v_gene: TRBV19